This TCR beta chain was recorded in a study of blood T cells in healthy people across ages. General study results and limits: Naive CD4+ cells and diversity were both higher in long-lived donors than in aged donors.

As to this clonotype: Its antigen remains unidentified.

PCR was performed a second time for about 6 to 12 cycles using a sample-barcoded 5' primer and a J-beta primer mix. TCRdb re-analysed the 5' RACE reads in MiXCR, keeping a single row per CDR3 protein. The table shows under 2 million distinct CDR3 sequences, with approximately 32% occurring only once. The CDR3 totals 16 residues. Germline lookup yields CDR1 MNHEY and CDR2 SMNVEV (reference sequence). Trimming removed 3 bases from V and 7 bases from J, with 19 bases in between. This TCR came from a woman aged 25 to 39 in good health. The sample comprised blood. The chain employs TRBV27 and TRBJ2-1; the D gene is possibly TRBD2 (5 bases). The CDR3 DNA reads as TGTGCCAGCAGTTTGCTGGCTAGTTTAGTAGCGAATGAGCAGTTCTTC. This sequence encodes CASSLLASLVANEQFF.